The entry below describes one T cell receptor (beta chain). Original methodology: Estimation of nucleated cell counts relied on the amplification of reference gene primers. TCRdb's table, derived via immunoSEQ multiplex PCR, lists solely in-frame clones and lacks some. The V and J calls and the clone size are those of that table, but D and trimming were determined from the DNA. Here the sample spans about 220,000 clones, 82% being singletons. This sample stems from a study of blood T cell repertoires in COVID-19. Overall study context: Nucleic acid was either cDNA or gDNA, and it came from T cells, B-cell-depleted T cells, or PBMCs.

During active infection, Seattle patients enrolled and were then monitored through disease. This CDR3 has 15 residues. V was trimmed by 2 bases and J by 4 bases, leaving 13 bases between them. Germline CDR1 MNHEY, CDR2 SMNVEV (reference sequence). The chain recombines TRBV27 with TRBJ2-3; D gene ambiguous. The receptor was isolated from a woman in her 70s with COVID-19, enrolled during active disease. The sequencing input was peripheral blood. The CDR3 region has the DNA TGTGCCAGCAGTTTAAATGGCAGGTGGGCAGATACGCAGTATTTT. It translates to CASSLNGRWADTQYF.